This TCR beta chain was captured in a study of T cell responses to AZD1222 COVID-19 vaccine. As concerns this clone: Its specificity is not known.

Repertoires were generated with immunoSEQ multiplex PCR, while TCRdb's copy carries only in-frame clones and drops some. The table lists 130,000 or so clones, 85% to 95% of them singletons. V lost 4 bases to trimming and J lost 2 bases; unmatched junction nucleotides: 2. The CDR3 runs 13 residues. Germline lookup yields CDR1 SGHDT and CDR2 YYEEEE. The study's findings and limits: The study reported that nearly half of spike-specific TCRs target unmutated variant regions.

Here the sequenced sample was peripheral blood, taken on day 0 of MenACWY control vaccination. The chain carries TRBV5-6 and TRBJ1-1; 7 nucleotides match TRBD1. The sequence came from an adult in good health. The DNA for the CDR3 is TGTGCCAGCAGCGGGACAGTAAACACTGAAGCTTTCTTT. It translates to CASSGTVNTEAFF.